These T cell receptor beta chains were read from a single sample in a study of OX40 agonist ivuxolimab in advanced cancers. TCRdb keeps only in-frame clones here, not all; method: immunoSEQ multiplex PCR. The sample holds almost 85,000 clones, nearly 95% seen once. The sample consisted of CD4+ or CD8+ T cells sorted from blood, taken in a trial of the OX40 agonist ivuxolimab. Receptor source: an adult with an advanced solid tumor such as melanoma, head and neck, liver or kidney cancer. CDR3s include the opening cysteine and the closing phenylalanine or tryptophan. A D gene is named only where the DNA matches it firmly. A row's size may be missing; if present it is once, few, many or a size class.

V gene,J gene,clone size,D gene,CDR3 protein,CDR3 DNA
TRBV15,TRBJ1-1,once,.,CATSRDRGVPEWTEAFF,TGTGCCACCAGCAGAGACCGGGGCGTACCGGAGTGGACTGAAGCTTTCTTT
TRBV7-9,TRBJ2-1,.,TRBD2,CASSFSGRSPNNEQFF,TGTGCCAGCAGCTTTAGCGGGAGGAGCCCCAACAATGAGCAGTTCTTC
TRBV10-2,TRBJ2-1,.,.,CASSPSHSYNEQFF,TGCGCCAGCAGCCCTTCCCACTCATACAATGAGCAGTTCTTC
TRBV6-6,TRBJ2-7,.,.,CASSYSSYEQYF,TGTGCCAGCAGTTACAGTAGCTACGAGCAGTACTTC
TRBV6-5,TRBJ2-7,.,.,CASSISTYEQYF,TGTGCCAGCAGCATATCAACCTACGAGCAGTACTTC
TRBV5-6,TRBJ2-7,once,.,CASSLWGGGAPWGQVDF,.
TRBV9,TRBJ1-4,.,TRBD1,CASSARDRDEKLFF,TGTGCCAGCAGCGCCCGGGACAGGGATGAAAAACTGTTTTTT
TRBV28,TRBJ2-1,.,TRBD2,CASFEGIRTQRGDNEQFF,TGTGCCAGCTTCGAAGGCATCCGGACTCAACGGGGGGACAATGAGCAGTTCTTC
TRBV30,TRBJ1-2,.,.,CALWHKANYGYTF,TGTGCCCTCTGGCACAAAGCTAACTATGGCTACACCTTC
TRBV6-4,TRBJ2-3,.,.,CASSETDGSTDTQYF,TGTGCCAGCAGTGAAACGGACGGAAGCACAGATACGCAGTATTTT
TRBV27,TRBJ1-5,.,.,CASSPWAGGGPQHF,TGTGCCAGCAGTCCCTGGGCGGGTGGGGGGCCCCAGCATTTT
TRBV9,TRBJ2-5,.,.,CASSPNPLEQYF,TGTGCCAGCAGCCCCAACCCCTTGGAGCAGTACTTC
TRBV6-5,TRBJ2-5,.,TRBD1,CASSPDRIQETQYF,TGTGCCAGCAGCCCGGACAGGATTCAAGAGACCCAGTACTTC
TRBV18,TRBJ2-1,.,.,CASSLWSRHYNEQFF,TGTGCCAGCTCACTGTGGTCACGCCACTACAATGAGCAGTTCTTC
TRBV21-1,TRBJ1-1,.,.,CASSNPRQRLNTEAFF,TGTGCCAGCAGCAACCCTCGACAGCGGTTGAACACTGAAGCTTTCTTT
TRBV9,TRBJ2-7,.,TRBD2,CASSVDKTSGTYEQYF,TGTGCCAGCAGCGTCGATAAAACTAGCGGCACCTACGAGCAGTACTTC
TRBV9,TRBJ2-7,.,.,CASSVGGSHEQYF,TGTGCCAGCAGCGTAGGTGGGAGCCACGAGCAGTACTTC
TRBV9,TRBJ2-2,.,.,CASSVRAIRTNTGELFF,TGTGCCAGCAGCGTTCGAGCGATTCGAACGAACACCGGGGAGCTGTTTTTT
TRBV11-3,TRBJ1-2,.,.,CASSAGNNYGYTF,TGTGCCAGCAGCGCAGGGAATAACTATGGCTACACCTTC
TRBV27,TRBJ2-7,.,.,CASTSDGYEQYF,TGTGCCAGCACCAGCGACGGCTACGAGCAGTACTTC
TRBV6-5,TRBJ1-5,few,.,CASSSQGDQPQHF,TGTGCCAGCAGTTCCCAGGGCGACCAGCCCCAGCATTTT
TRBV11-3,TRBJ1-2,.,TRBD1,CASSLGRTGNYGYTF,TGTGCCAGCAGCTTAGGTCGGACAGGGAACTATGGCTACACCTTC